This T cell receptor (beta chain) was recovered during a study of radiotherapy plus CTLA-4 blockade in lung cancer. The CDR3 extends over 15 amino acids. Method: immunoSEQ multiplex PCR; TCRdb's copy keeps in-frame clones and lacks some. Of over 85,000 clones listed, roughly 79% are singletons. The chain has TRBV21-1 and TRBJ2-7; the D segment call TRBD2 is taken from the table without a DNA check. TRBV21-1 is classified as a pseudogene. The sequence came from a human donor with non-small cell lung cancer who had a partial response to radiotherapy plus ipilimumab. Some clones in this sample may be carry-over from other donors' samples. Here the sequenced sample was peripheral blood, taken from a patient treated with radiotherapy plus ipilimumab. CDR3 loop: CASSKTRGGPYEQYF. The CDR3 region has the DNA TGTGCCAGCAGCAAAACCCGTGGCGGGCCCTACGAGCAGTACTTC.